These T cell receptor beta chains were read from a single sample in a study of regulatory dendritic cells for organ transplantation. Which antigens these TCRs recognize remains unknown. Generated by immunoSEQ multiplex PCR, the TCRdb table keeps only in-frame clones and is missing some. The data contain roughly 20,000 clones, 85% of them singletons. Sample: naive CD4+ T cells from blood cultured with dendritic cells. Receptors were obtained from a human donor in good health. The CDR3 runs from the conserved cysteine through the conserved F or W. Each record gives: V gene, D gene, J gene, clone size, CDR3 protein, CDR3 DNA. D genes are given only for firm matches. The size field is filled for only some rows; it gives once, few, many or a size class.

v_gene: TRBV27; d_gene: TRBD1; j_gene: TRBJ2-7; abundance: NA; CDR3aa: CASSYRDRGYEQYF; CDR3nt: TGTGCCAGCAGTTACCGGGACAGGGGTTACGAGCAGTACTTC
v_gene: TRBV5-4; d_gene: NA; j_gene: TRBJ2-1; abundance: NA; CDR3aa: CASSLGLELGGQFF; CDR3nt: TGTGCCAGCAGCTTGGGGCTTGAATTAGGGGGACAGTTCTTC
v_gene: TRBV6-5; d_gene: NA; j_gene: TRBJ1-2; abundance: NA; CDR3aa: CAAGRTDNYGYTF; CDR3nt: TGTGCCGCAGGCCGCACAGACAACTATGGCTACACCTTC
v_gene: TRBV7-9; d_gene: NA; j_gene: TRBJ1-4; abundance: NA; CDR3aa: CASSLMLEKLFF; CDR3nt: TGTGCCAGCAGCTTAATGCTTGAAAAACTGTTTTTT
v_gene: TRBV18; d_gene: TRBD1; j_gene: TRBJ2-7; abundance: NA; CDR3aa: CASSPGQGYYEQYF; CDR3nt: TGTGCCAGCTCACCGGGACAGGGTTACTACGAGCAGTACTTC
v_gene: TRBV18; d_gene: TRBD1; j_gene: TRBJ2-6; abundance: NA; CDR3aa: CASSDGTGLAGANVLTF; CDR3nt: TGTGCCAGCTCAGACGGGACAGGGTTGGCTGGGGCCAACGTCCTGACTTTC
v_gene: TRBV29-1; d_gene: NA; j_gene: TRBJ1-1; abundance: NA; CDR3aa: CSVRPSWGRDTEAFF; CDR3nt: TGCAGCGTACGGCCTAGCTGGGGGCGGGACACTGAAGCTTTCTTT
v_gene: TRBV18; d_gene: NA; j_gene: TRBJ1-1; abundance: NA; CDR3aa: CASSPLNRIAPEAFF; CDR3nt: TGTGCCAGCTCACCGCTGAACCGTATCGCCCCTGAAGCTTTCTTT
v_gene: TRBV29-1; d_gene: TRBD2; j_gene: TRBJ2-7; abundance: NA; CDR3aa: CSALAAHEQYF; CDR3nt: TGCAGCGCGCTAGCGGCCCACGAGCAGTACTTC
v_gene: TRBV5-6; d_gene: NA; j_gene: TRBJ1-4; abundance: NA; CDR3aa: CASSLIIGLGVNEKLFF; CDR3nt: TGTGCCAGCAGCTTGATCATAGGTTTGGGGGTGAATGAAAAACTGTTTTTT
v_gene: TRBV30; d_gene: NA; j_gene: TRBJ2-7; abundance: NA; CDR3aa: CAWSQTGLRGYEQYF; CDR3nt: TGTGCCTGGAGTCAAACGGGACTGCGAGGCTACGAGCAGTACTTC
v_gene: TRBV7-2; d_gene: NA; j_gene: TRBJ2-7; abundance: NA; CDR3aa: CASSTDSYEQYF; CDR3nt: TGTGCCAGCAGCACGGACAGCTACGAGCAGTACTTC
v_gene: TRBV11-2; d_gene: TRBD1; j_gene: TRBJ2-7; abundance: few; CDR3aa: CASSPSGQGVLYF; CDR3nt: TGTGCCAGCAGCCCCTCGGGACAGGGCGTTCTGTACTTC
v_gene: TRBV7-9; d_gene: TRBD2; j_gene: TRBJ2-3; abundance: NA; CDR3aa: CASSRGTSGSTDTQYF; CDR3nt: TGTGCCAGCAGCCGCGGGACTAGCGGCAGCACAGATACGCAGTATTTT
v_gene: TRBV29-1; d_gene: NA; j_gene: TRBJ2-2; abundance: NA; CDR3aa: CSVGTQNSGELFF; CDR3nt: TGCAGCGTTGGTACTCAGAACTCCGGGGAGCTGTTTTTT